This entry is about one TCR beta chain. The sample contains more than one DNA sequence encoding this CDR3. The sample belongs to a study of control samples from healthy donors and cancer patients. The table came from immunoSEQ multiplex PCR; TCRdb's copy has only in-frame clones and leaves some out. The sample contains 100,000 to 150,000 clones, 87% of which appear only once. The CDR3 spans 14 residues. V lost 0 bases and J lost 4, with 8 bases in between. Germline lookup yields CDR1 LNHNV and CDR2 YYDKDF (reference sequence). The gene calls are TRBV15 and TRBJ2-3; TRBD1 might be the D (5 bases). Input material: blood. This clonotype was obtained from a man between 40 and 49 years old in good health. As DNA, the CDR3 is TGTGCCACCAGCAGAGACAGGGCCCCAGATACGCAGTATTTT. As protein: CATSRDRAPDTQYF.